Following are 10 T cell receptor beta chains from one sample sequenced in a study of T-cell reconstitution after alpha-beta-depleted transplantation in children. Unique molecular identifiers were used in preparing the TCRbeta library. TCRdb analysed the PCR reads with MiXCR anew, one entry per CDR3 protein. The sample lists fewer than 450,000 distinct CDR3 sequences, 15% to 20% occurring once. This sample comprised PBMCs, mostly from graft donor cells, obtained 360 days after TCRalphabeta/CD19-depleted stem cell transplant. Every receptor here comes from a male patient aged 2 to 10 who had a stem cell transplant for acute lymphoblastic leukemia, so the T cells may come from the graft donor.

The V and J genes are TRBV5-1 and TRBJ2-1, with 7 bases aligning to TRBD2. J gave up 3 bases and V 0 bases, and 6 bases lay outside the gene matches. Looked up from germline, CDR1 is SGHRS and CDR2 is YFSETQ. CDR3 length: 16 amino acids. Written as DNA, the CDR3 is TGCGCCAGCAGCTTGGAGGGCGGGAGACTCTACAATGAGCAGTTCTTC. Its translation is CASSLEGGRLYNEQFF.

There are many counts of this clonotype. The chain recombines TRBV4-3 with TRBJ2-1; possible D gene TRBD1, 6 bases. Germline V gene data show CDR1 as LGHNA and CDR2 as YSLEER. The CDR3 length is 17 residues. V lost 0 bases and J 7 bases, leaving 19 bases between the germline ends. Here the CDR3 DNA reads TGCGCCAGCAGCCAAGACCGCAAAGACAGGCGCTCTAATGAGCAGTTCTTC. Translation gives CASSQDRKDRRSNEQFF.

In this sample, this clonotype turned up a few times. The V and J genes are TRBV12-3 or TRBV12-4 and TRBJ2-2; D unresolved. The CDR3 is 13 amino acids. With 7 bases removed from V and 2 bases from J, the gap between germline ends came to 8 bases. Written as DNA, the CDR3 is TGTGCCAGCACCTTTTACAACACCGGGGAGCTGTTTTTT. Protein sequence: CASTFYNTGELFF.

This clonotype was detected a few times. DNA for the CDR3: TGCAGCGTTGAAGATCACAGTTTGAACACTGAAGCTTTCTTT. This gives the protein CSVEDHSLNTEAFF. The V and J genes are TRBV29-1 and TRBJ1-1; unclear D gene. The V end lost 0 bases, the J end lost 0 bases, and 8 bases lay between the germline ends. This CDR3 has 14 amino acids. Germline assignment: CDR1 SQVTM and CDR2 ANQGSEA.

The chain employs TRBV6-5 and TRBJ2-7, with D perhaps TRBD1 (6 bases). Per the germline V gene, CDR1 is MNHEY and CDR2 is SVGAGI. Trimming shortened V by 0 bases and J by 5 bases, and 14 bases separated the two germline ends. The CDR3 consists of 15 residues. Here the CDR3 DNA reads TGTGCCAGCAGTTACTCTTTAGGGGGATGGGACGAGCAGTACTTC. Protein: CASSYSLGGWDEQYF.

There are a few counts of this clonotype. The chain is built from TRBV7-2 and TRBJ1-4; D is perhaps TRBD1 (6 bases). Germline V lookup: CDR1 SGHTA, CDR2 FQGNSA. The germline V and J ends were trimmed by 5 bases and 8 bases, with 12 bases remaining between them. The CDR3 is 13 residues long. The DNA of the CDR3 is TGTGCCAGCAGCCCCCGGACAGCCGAAAAACTGTTTTTT. Amino acids: CASSPRTAEKLFF.

This clonotype was counted only a few times. The gene calls are TRBV12-3 or TRBV12-4 and TRBJ1-1; D gene uncertain. V was clipped by 8 bases and J by 3 bases, with 19 bases between them. The CDR3 covers 15 residues. The CDR3: CASHEGGLGHTEAFF. Written as DNA, the CDR3 is TGTGCCAGCCATGAGGGAGGATTGGGCCACACTGAAGCTTTCTTT.

This clonotype was detected only a few times. V gene TRBV6-2 or TRBV6-3 combines with J gene TRBJ1-2; D ambiguous. The germline V and J ends were trimmed by 6 bases and 2 bases, with 13 bases remaining between them. The CDR3 is 14 residues long. Germline CDR1 MNHEY, CDR2 SVGEGT. CDR3 DNA sequence: TGTGCCAGCAGCTGGAGGATCAAGAACTATGGCTACACCTTC. This encodes CASSWRIKNYGYTF.

The V gene is TRBV12-3 or TRBV12-4, the J gene TRBJ2-5; 8 bases agree with TRBD2. With 4 bases clipped from V and 4 bases from J, the junction kept 2 bases outside the gene matches. This CDR3 comprises 13 residues. This CDR3 is CASSSAGGETQYF. The DNA for the CDR3 is TGTGCCAGCAGTTCCGCGGGGGGAGAGACCCAGTACTTC.

This clonotype was seen only a few times. The J gene is TRBJ2-7, the V gene TRBV10-3, with a tentative D call TRBD1 (5 bases). V lost 9 bases to trimming and J lost 3 bases, with 12 bases between them. In germline, CDR1 is ENHRY, CDR2 SYGVKD. The CDR3 runs to 12 residues. The CDR3 sequence is CAISTGDYEQYF. The DNA for the CDR3 is TGTGCCATTTCTACAGGCGACTACGAGCAGTACTTC.